This TCR beta chain emerged from a study of Graves' ophthalmopathy and Graves' hyperthyroidism. CDR1 and CDR2 (germline): KGHDR, SFDVKD. The CDR3 length is 14 residues. The V gene end was trimmed by 5 bases and the J gene end by 4 bases; junction bases not matched to a gene: 3. This clonotype was counted many times. The TCR beta CDR3 regions underwent amplification from RNA transcripts. RT-PCR in the first round used HTBI primers; a second-round multiplex PCR followed. From the multiplex PCR reads, TCRdb called clonotypes with MiXCR, one entry per CDR3 protein. The table records 200,000 to 250,000 distinct CDR3 sequences, about 22% of them present only once.

Sequencing was done on a sample of peripheral blood. This TCR came from a woman aged 50 to 65 with Graves' ophthalmopathy. The chain combines TRBV24-1 with TRBJ2-5, with 10 bases matching TRBD1. CDR3 coding DNA: TGTGCCACCAGTGGACAGGGGGCGGGAGAGACCCAGTACTTC. It codes for CATSGQGAGETQYF.